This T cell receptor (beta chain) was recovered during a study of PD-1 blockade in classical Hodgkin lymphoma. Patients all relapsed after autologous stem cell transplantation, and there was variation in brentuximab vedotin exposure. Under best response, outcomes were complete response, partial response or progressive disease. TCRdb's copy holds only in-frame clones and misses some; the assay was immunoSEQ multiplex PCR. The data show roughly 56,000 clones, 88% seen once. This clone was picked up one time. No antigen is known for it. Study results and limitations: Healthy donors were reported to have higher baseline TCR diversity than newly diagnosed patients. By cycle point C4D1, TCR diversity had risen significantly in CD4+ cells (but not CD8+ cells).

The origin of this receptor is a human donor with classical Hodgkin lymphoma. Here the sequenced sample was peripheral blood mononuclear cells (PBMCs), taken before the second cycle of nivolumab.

The CDR3 coding sequence is TGTGCCAGTAGTATAGGGGGTCAGCCCCAGCATTTT. Its translation is CASSIGGQPQHF. The chain links TRBV19 to TRBJ1-5; D gene ambiguous. Trimming stripped 1 base from V and 6 bases from J, with 4 bases between. The CDR3 runs to 12 residues. The V gene's germline CDR1 is LNHDA and CDR2 SQIVND (reference sequence). The full variable domain, with the rest looked up from reference TRBV19 and TRBJ1-5, is DGGITQSPKYLFRKEGQNVTLSCEQNLNHDAMYWYRQDPGQGLRLIYYSQIVNDFQKGDIAEGYSVSREKKESFPLTVTSAQKNPTAFYLCASSIGGQPQHFGDGTRLSIL.